The clone carrying this T cell receptor beta chain was seen many times. The antigen remains undetermined. The data were taken from a study of neurological immune-mediated disorders. Broader study findings: HTLV-1-associated myelopathy led in TCR clonal expansion, while multiple sclerosis ranked lowest, below healthy controls. Among expanded clones, no CDR3 amino acid sequences were shared across subjects, a pattern suggesting private repertoires in all groups.

With 2 bases removed from V and 6 bases from J, the gap between germline ends came to 11 bases. The length of the CDR3 is 12 residues. Germline CDR1 SQVTM, CDR2 ANQGSEA. The group of healthy controls was made up of people who were blood bank volunteers in Maryland, USA. Where libraries were unsorted, they were derived from 2 million PBMCs stored at -80 degrees C. TCRdb independently ran MiXCR on the 5' RACE reads; one entry per CDR3 protein. The table lists about 25,000 distinct CDR3 sequences, 6.7% of them singletons. Sequenced: PBMCs. This chain connects TRBV29-1 to TRBJ2-7, with D unclear. The origin of this receptor is a woman aged 40 to 50 in good health. CDR3 sequence (DNA): TGCAGCGTTGAATATGGTACTGGCGAGCAGTACTTC. This sequence encodes CSVEYGTGEQYF.